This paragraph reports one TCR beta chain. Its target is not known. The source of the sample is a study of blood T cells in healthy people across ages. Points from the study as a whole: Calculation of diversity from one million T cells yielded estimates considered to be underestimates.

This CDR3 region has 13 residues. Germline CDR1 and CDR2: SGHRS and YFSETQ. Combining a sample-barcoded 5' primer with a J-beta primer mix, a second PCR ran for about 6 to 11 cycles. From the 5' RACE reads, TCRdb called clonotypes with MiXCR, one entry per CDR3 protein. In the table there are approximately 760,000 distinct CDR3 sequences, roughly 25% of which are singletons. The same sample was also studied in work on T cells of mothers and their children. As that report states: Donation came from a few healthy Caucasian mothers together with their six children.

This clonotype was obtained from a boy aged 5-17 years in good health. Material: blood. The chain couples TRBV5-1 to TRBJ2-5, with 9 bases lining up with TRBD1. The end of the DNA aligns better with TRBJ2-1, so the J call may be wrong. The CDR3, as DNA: TGCGCCAGCCAACCGGACAGGGGTAATGAGCAGTTCTTC. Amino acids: CASQPDRGNEQFF.